The 16 T cell receptor beta chains in this list originate from one sample, sequenced in a study of shared clonotypes between healthy human individuals. Profiling relied on immunoSEQ multiplex PCR, and the TCRdb table lists in-frame clones only, not all of them. Among over 95,000 clones, roughly two thirds were seen once, and the ten largest hold roughly 23%. The source material was memory CD8+ T cells sorted from blood. The subset: CD45RO+ cells pooled with CCR7-negative TemRA cells. The receptors were sampled from a woman younger than 45 in good health.

The V gene is TRBV9, the J gene TRBJ2-7, with 8 bases matching TRBD2. Germline V gene data show CDR1 as SGDLS and CDR2 as YYNGEE. V was pared by 1 base and J by 6 bases, with 6 bases of the junction left unmatched. The length of the CDR3 is 14 residues. The CDR3 spells CASSVSGGTTEQYF. The CDR3 region has the DNA TGTGCCAGCAGCGTAAGCGGGGGTACTACCGAGCAGTACTTC.

The chain recombines TRBV18 with TRBJ1-1; no firm D call. V dropped 4 bases and J dropped 1 base, with 10 bases sitting between them. Germline V gene sequence: CDR1 KGHSH, CDR2 LQKENI. CDR3 length equals 14 residues. Written as DNA, the CDR3 is TGTGCCAGCTCACTAAGCGCTGGGAACACTGAAGCTTTCTTT. Translated, it gives CASSLSAGNTEAFF.

This clone was counted between two and nine times. The V gene is TRBV10-2, the J gene TRBJ1-3, with D hard to call. The CDR3 spans 11 residues. Trimming took off 3 bases at V and 10 bases at J, with 7 bases between the two ends. CDR1 WSHSY and CDR2 SAAADI come from the germline V gene. CDR3 sequence reads: CASSDSVTIYF. The CDR3 DNA reads as TGCGCCAGCAGTGATTCGGTGACCATATATTTT.

This sequence joins TRBV4-1 and TRBJ2-2; D ambiguous. Trimming shortened V by 0 bases and J by 2 bases, and 13 bases separated the two germline ends. Germline V gives CDR1 MGHRA, CDR2 YSYEKL. The CDR3 has 17 amino acids. CDR3 coding DNA: TGCGCCAGCAGCCAAGAGCTGAACTCCCTCAACACCGGGGAGCTGTTTTTT. Translation: CASSQELNSLNTGELFF.

J is TRBJ2-1 and V is TRBV14; TRBD2 aligns across 13 bases. The germline CDR1 and CDR2 sequences are SGHDN and FVKESK. V lost 4 bases, J lost 2 bases, and 23 bases stayed unmatched. The CDR3 length is 23 residues. CDR3 nucleotide sequence: TGTGCCAGCAGCCCCTACCCGTGGGGGCTGGGACTAGCGGGAAGTGGGACCTACAATGAGCAGTTCTTC. The encoded protein is CASSPYPWGLGLAGSGTYNEQFF.

The chain uses TRBV5-1 and TRBJ2-7; 8 bases match TRBD2. Germline CDR1 and CDR2: SGHRS and YFSETQ. The CDR3 consists of 15 residues. After removal of 4 bases from V and 7 bases from J, the junction contained 13 bases not matched to a gene. In DNA form, the CDR3 reads TGCGCCAGCAGCCGTGGGAGCGGGAGCGTCAGGGAGCAGTACTTC. The encoded protein is CASSRGSGSVREQYF.

V and J are TRBV19 and TRBJ1-2; 9 positions match TRBD1. Germline V gives CDR1 LNHDA, CDR2 SQIVND (reference sequence). CDR3 length: 14 residues. Trimming at V came to 6 bases and at J to 7 bases, leaving 9 bases not matched to a gene. The CDR3 DNA is TGTGCCAGTAGGCGGAGGGGACAGGGTCTTGGCTACACCTTC. Its protein is CASRRRGQGLGYTF. Full variable domain (remainder filled in from reference TRBV19 and TRBJ1-2): DGGITQSPKYLFRKEGQNVTLSCEQNLNHDAMYWYRQDPGQGLRLIYYSQIVNDFQKGDIAEGYSVSREKKESFPLTVTSAQKNPTAFYLCASRRRGQGLGYTFGSGTRLTVV.

V and J are TRBV10-2 and TRBJ2-2, with 8 bases that match TRBD2. V trimming: 4 bases; J trimming: 2 bases; junction bases outside the gene matches: 6. Germline V gives CDR1 WSHSY, CDR2 SAAADI. This CDR3 region has 16 residues. The CDR3 here is CASSVWREANTGELFF. CDR3 sequence (DNA): TGCGCCAGCAGTGTCTGGCGGGAGGCCAACACCGGGGAGCTGTTTTTT.

The V and J genes are TRBV7-9 and TRBJ1-5; the D gene is possibly TRBD1 (5 bases). The CDR3 is made up of 15 amino acids. The germline V gene encodes CDR1 SEHNR and CDR2 FQNEAQ (reference sequence). V was clipped by 5 bases and J by 5 bases, with 16 bases between them. CDR3 region: CASSATAGRDQPQHF. CDR3 sequence (DNA): TGTGCCAGCAGCGCAACCGCAGGGCGTGATCAGCCCCAGCATTTT.

The chain combines TRBV25-1 with TRBJ2-7; D may be TRBD1 (5 bases). The length of the CDR3 is 15 residues. Trimming shortened V by 4 bases and J by 3 bases, and 16 bases separated the two germline ends. Per the germline V gene, CDR1 is MGHDK and CDR2 is SYGVNS. The CDR3 DNA is TGTGCCAGCAGTGGATTTGGGGCGGCGGTCTACGAGCAGTACTTC. Its protein product is CASSGFGAAVYEQYF.

The V and J genes are TRBV7-9 and TRBJ2-2; D is uncertain. V shed 6 bases and J shed 6 bases, with 8 bases lying between them. This CDR3 comprises 12 residues. Germline V gene sequence: CDR1 SEHNR, CDR2 FQNEAQ (reference sequence). CDR3: CASRIVAGELFF. The DNA of the CDR3 is TGTGCCAGCAGAATAGTAGCCGGGGAGCTGTTTTTT.

The CDR3 region has the DNA TGTGCCAGCAGCTTATTCTCCTACTTGAACACCGGGGAGCTGTTTTTT. Amino acids: CASSLFSYLNTGELFF. The chain recombines TRBV7-8 with TRBJ2-2; no reliable D call. Germline CDR1 is SGHVS and CDR2 is FQNEAQ. Between the trimmed V and J ends, which lost 2 bases and 1 base, there was a span of 11 bases. The CDR3 has 16 amino acids.

This clone came up a few times. This chain joins TRBV7-9 and TRBJ1-1; D is uncertain. Trimming shortened V by 0 bases and J by 6 bases, and 2 bases separated the two germline ends. This CDR3 comprises 11 residues. In germline, CDR1 is SEHNR, CDR2 FQNEAQ (reference sequence). The CDR3 is CASSLASEAFF. The CDR3 coding sequence is TGTGCCAGCAGCTTAGCCTCTGAAGCTTTCTTT.

The chain combines TRBV5-4 with TRBJ2-7; TRBD2 matches 7 bases. CDR1 is SGHNT, CDR2 YYREEE, per germline (reference sequence). Germline trimming cut 3 bases from V and 2 bases from J; bases unmatched to any gene: 2. The CDR3 length is 13 residues. In DNA form, the CDR3 reads TGTGCCAGCAGCTCGGGAGGAACCTACGAGCAGTACTTC. This encodes CASSSGGTYEQYF.

The genes are TRBV5-1 and TRBJ2-7; either TRBD1 or TRBD2 may fit D (6 bases each). Trimming removed 4 bases at V and 3 bases at J, with 23 bases between. Germline CDR1 SGHRS, CDR2 YFSETQ. This CDR3 has 17 amino acids. CDR3 region: CASSPGGLGGGFYEQYF. CDR3 coding DNA: TGCGCCAGCAGCCCCGGAGGGCTTGGGGGCGGGTTCTACGAGCAGTACTTC.

J is TRBJ1-5 and V is TRBV7-8; D ambiguous. Germline values: CDR1 SGHVS, CDR2 FQNEAQ. The CDR3 totals 12 residues. Trimming took off 5 bases at V and 8 bases at J, with 10 bases between the two ends. The CDR3 loop is CASSGRKKPQHF. CDR3 coding DNA: TGTGCCAGCAGCGGCAGGAAGAAGCCCCAGCATTTT.